This is a list of T cell receptor beta chains from one sample in a study of blood T cell repertoires in COVID-19. Generated by immunoSEQ multiplex PCR, the TCRdb table keeps only in-frame clones and is missing some. The sample includes roughly 200,000 clones, roughly 87% of them seen just once. Input material: PBMCs or T cells enriched from blood (not recorded which). These receptor sequences come from a young man with acute COVID-19. Each CDR3 is given with its conserved first and last residue. The D gene is left open where the match is weak.

CDR3 protein: CASSQDPAGESGEQYF
CDR3 DNA: TGCGCCAGCAGCCAAGATCCGGCAGGGGAATCTGGCGAGCAGTACTTC
J gene: TRBJ2-7
V gene: TRBV4-3
D gene: .

CDR3 protein: CASSFDRGFDTQYF
CDR3 DNA: TGTGCCAGCAGCTTCGACAGGGGCTTTGATACGCAGTATTTT
J gene: TRBJ2-3
V gene: TRBV5-4
D gene: TRBD1

CDR3 protein: CASSPRDSNQETQYF
CDR3 DNA: TGTGCCAGCAGCCCCCGGGACAGCAACCAAGAGACCCAGTACTTC
J gene: TRBJ2-5
V gene: TRBV21-1
D gene: .

CDR3 protein: CASSLDGGRPQHF
CDR3 DNA: TGCGCCAGCAGCCTGGACGGGGGTCGGCCCCAGCATTTT
J gene: TRBJ1-5
V gene: TRBV5-1
D gene: .

CDR3 protein: CSVFRGEAFF
CDR3 DNA: TGCAGCGTTTTCCGAGGTGAAGCTTTCTTT
J gene: TRBJ1-1
V gene: TRBV29-1
D gene: .

CDR3 protein: CASRGQGEGGYTF
CDR3 DNA: TGTGCCAGCAGGGGACAGGGGGAAGGTGGCTACACCTTC
J gene: TRBJ1-2
V gene: TRBV12-3/TRBV12-4
D gene: TRBD1

CDR3 protein: CASSFGIGSRSNQPQHF
CDR3 DNA: TGTGCCAGCAGTTTTGGTATCGGTTCTAGGAGCAATCAGCCCCAGCATTTT
J gene: TRBJ1-5
V gene: TRBV28
D gene: .

CDR3 protein: CASSLNSGEQYF
CDR3 DNA: TGTGCCAGCAGCTTGAACTCAGGCGAGCAGTACTTC
J gene: TRBJ2-7
V gene: TRBV5-4
D gene: .

CDR3 protein: CATSDVQHTEAFF
CDR3 DNA: TGTGCCACCAGTGATGTACAGCACACTGAAGCTTTCTTT
J gene: TRBJ1-1
V gene: TRBV24-1
D gene: .

CDR3 protein: CASSPVGQGVYGYTF
CDR3 DNA: TGTGCCAGCAGCCCCGTGGGACAGGGGGTCTATGGCTACACCTTC
J gene: TRBJ1-2
V gene: TRBV7-3
D gene: TRBD1

CDR3 protein: CASSSRGTDYGYTF
CDR3 DNA: TGTGCCAGCAGTTCGCGGGGGACGGACTATGGCTACACCTTC
J gene: TRBJ1-2
V gene: TRBV6-5
D gene: .

CDR3 protein: CASSQDQAGGGETQYF
CDR3 DNA: TGTGCCAGCAGCCAAGATCAGGCAGGGGGCGGGGAGACCCAGTACTTC
J gene: TRBJ2-5
V gene: TRBV4-2
D gene: TRBD1

CDR3 protein: CSVDPTGAGNTIYF
CDR3 DNA: TGCAGCGTTGACCCGACAGGGGCCGGAAACACCATATATTTT
J gene: TRBJ1-3
V gene: TRBV29-1
D gene: TRBD1

CDR3 protein: CASRGLGGEQFF
CDR3 DNA: TGTGCCAGCAGGGGACTCGGCGGGGAGCAGTTCTTC
J gene: TRBJ2-1
V gene: TRBV6-5
D gene: .

CDR3 protein: CASSSYRAPHNQPQHF
CDR3 DNA: TGTGCCAGCAGTTCCTACAGGGCCCCCCACAATCAGCCCCAGCATTTT
J gene: TRBJ1-5
V gene: TRBV28
D gene: .

CDR3 protein: CATSDLPGIEQFF
CDR3 DNA: TGTGCCACCAGTGATTTGCCGGGGATTGAGCAGTTCTTC
J gene: TRBJ2-1
V gene: TRBV24-1
D gene: .

CDR3 protein: CAWSVWGRSLHF
CDR3 DNA: TGTGCCTGGAGTGTATGGGGGCGATCCCTCCACTTT
J gene: TRBJ1-6
V gene: TRBV30
D gene: .

CDR3 protein: CASSRSGAYYEQYF
CDR3 DNA: TGTGCCAGTAGTCGCAGCGGGGCCTACTACGAGCAGTACTTC
J gene: TRBJ2-7
V gene: TRBV19
D gene: TRBD2

CDR3 protein: CASSPRGRDTQYF
CDR3 DNA: TGTGCCAGCAGCCCCAGGGGGCGAGATACGCAGTATTTT
J gene: TRBJ2-3
V gene: TRBV27
D gene: TRBD1

CDR3 protein: CATSPGAYEQYF
CDR3 DNA: TGTGCCACCAGCCCGGGAGCCTACGAGCAGTACTTC
J gene: TRBJ2-7
V gene: TRBV21-1
D gene: .

CDR3 protein: CRGPASTEAFF
CDR3 DNA: TGCAGGGGGCCGGCGAGCACTGAAGCTTTCTTT
J gene: TRBJ1-1
V gene: TRBV20-1
D gene: .

CDR3 protein: CAWSVRGIGGGQPQHF
CDR3 DNA: TGTGCCTGGAGTGTACGGGGGATCGGTGGTGGTCAGCCCCAGCATTTT
J gene: TRBJ1-5
V gene: TRBV30
D gene: .

CDR3 protein: CAESGRGGETQYF
CDR3 DNA: TGTGCCGAGTCCGGCAGGGGCGGGGAGACCCAGTACTTC
J gene: TRBJ2-5
V gene: TRBV30
D gene: .